This passage covers 27 T cell receptor beta chains from one sample sequenced in a study of blood T cell repertoires in COVID-19. The table came from immunoSEQ multiplex PCR; TCRdb's copy has only in-frame clones and leaves some out. Of over 60,000 clones in the sample, about 86% were seen once. The source material was peripheral blood. The receptors come from a man aged 40-50 years with acute or convalescent COVID-19.

This chain joins TRBV4-1 and TRBJ1-2; TRBD1 matches 8 bases. V lost 3 bases and J lost 5; bases outside the gene matches: 5. Germline CDR1 MGHRA, CDR2 YSYEKL. CDR3 length equals 14 residues. Here the CDR3 DNA reads TGCGCCAGCAGCCAGGACAGGGATCAATATGGCTACACCTTC. Protein product: CASSQDRDQYGYTF.

This clone was recorded only once. The chain has TRBV18 and TRBJ2-1, with a tentative D call TRBD2 (6 bases). The CDR3 contains 14 residues. Looked up from germline, CDR1 is KGHSH and CDR2 is LQKENI. The V end was cut by 4 bases, the J end by 4 bases, with 11 bases between. The CDR3 sequence: CASSRAGGYNEQFF. The CDR3 DNA follows: TGTGCCAGCTCACGGGCCGGGGGATACAATGAGCAGTTCTTC.

The rearrangement joins TRBV12-3 or TRBV12-4 to TRBJ2-2; D is uncertain. V lost 8 bases and J lost 4, with 8 bases in between. The CDR3 runs to 12 residues. In DNA, the CDR3 is TGTGCCAGCGGTCACAGCACCGGGGAGCTGTTTTTT. Translated: CASGHSTGELFF.

The sample holds a few counts of this clone. DNA for the CDR3: TGTGCCAGCAGCCAAGGTCGAAGCGGACCCATGACCCAGTACTTC. Amino acid sequence: CASSQGRSGPMTQYF. J is TRBJ2-5 and V is TRBV4-2, with a possible D match to TRBD2 (5 bases). The CDR3 totals 15 residues. The V and J ends lost 1 base and 7 bases respectively, with 16 bases between them. Germline assignment: CDR1 LGHNA and CDR2 YNFKEQ.

In this sample, this clone turned up a few times. The chain has TRBV11-3 and TRBJ2-7; D is undetermined. The germline V gene has CDR1 SGHNT and CDR2 YENEEA. The length of the CDR3 is 13 residues. Trimming took off 5 bases at V and 3 bases at J, with 11 bases between the two ends. CDR3 DNA sequence: TGTGCCAGCAGCCGCACCAGGAACTACGAGCAGTACTTC. This gives the protein CASSRTRNYEQYF.

The chain has TRBV9 and TRBJ1-1; D is undetermined. CDR1 and CDR2 from the germline V gene are SGDLS and YYNGEE. The CDR3 is made up of 14 amino acids. Trimming shortened V by 3 bases and J by 7 bases, and 16 bases separated the two germline ends. The CDR3: CASSGELGWSEAFF. CDR3 in DNA: TGTGCCAGCAGCGGGGAGTTGGGGTGGAGTGAAGCTTTCTTT.

The chain combines TRBV3-1 (or the pseudogene TRBV3-2) with TRBJ1-2; 7 nucleotides match TRBD1. The germline CDR1 and CDR2 sequences are LGHDT and YNNKEL (reference sequence). V was clipped by 0 bases and J by 3 bases; unmatched bases: 1. The CDR3 consists of 14 residues. The CDR3 reads CASSQDTGDYGYTF. CDR3 nucleotides: TGTGCCAGCAGCCAAGATACAGGGGACTATGGCTACACCTTC.

The genes are TRBV19 and TRBJ2-5; TRBD1 aligns across 7 bases. Germline loops: CDR1 LNHDA, CDR2 SQIVND (reference sequence). CDR3 size: 13 residues. The V and J ends lost 6 bases and 5 bases, in that order; junction bases with no gene match: 6. As DNA, the CDR3 is TGTGCCAGTAGGTTCTCACAGGGGGAGACCCAGTACTTC. Encoded protein: CASRFSQGETQYF.

The chain joins TRBV12-3 or TRBV12-4 to TRBJ1-2, with a weak D call TRBD1 (6 bases). The V gene lost 11 bases and the J gene lost 7 bases, with 20 bases spanning the gap. The CDR3 runs to 13 residues. The CDR3 region is CASQGGGSGGYTF. CDR3 DNA: TGTGCCTCCCAGGGCGGGGGCTCTGGTGGCTACACCTTC.

The gene calls are TRBV11-2 and TRBJ1-6; TRBD1 matches 11 bases. The CDR3 runs to 18 residues. Unmatched junction bases numbered 8, after V lost 4 bases and J lost 3 bases. Germline lookup yields CDR1 SGHAT and CDR2 FQNNGV. CDR3 in amino acids: CASSSPGTGGIYNSPLHF. The CDR3 DNA is TGTGCCAGCAGCTCCCCCGGGACAGGGGGGATCTATAATTCACCCCTCCACTTT.

CDR3 in amino acids: CASSDEGRQPQHF. DNA for the CDR3: TGTGCCAGCAGTGATGAGGGGAGGCAGCCCCAGCATTTT. This chain connects TRBV6-1 to TRBJ1-5; a possible D gene is TRBD1 (5 bases). The CDR3 sequence is 13 residues long. Per germline, CDR1 MNHNS and CDR2 SASEGT. Trimming shortened V by 3 bases and J by 7 bases, and 10 bases separated the two germline ends.

This sequence joins TRBV5-5 and TRBJ1-2; D gene ambiguous. The CDR3 sequence is 14 residues long. Germline lookup yields CDR1 SGHKS and CDR2 YYEKEE (reference sequence). V was cut by 0 bases and J by 4 bases, with 10 bases left in between. CDR3 nucleotide sequence: TGTGCCAGCAGCTTGGCGGGGTCGATCTATGGCTACACCTTC. Amino acids: CASSLAGSIYGYTF.

This chain uses TRBV7-2 with TRBJ1-1; D is undetermined. V was shortened by 9 bases and J by 1 base, with 15 bases between the two germline ends. The CDR3 runs 14 residues. Germline CDR1 and CDR2: SGHTA and FQGNSA. Here the CDR3 DNA reads TGTGCCAGTTATCAGCGGCGAACGAACACTGAAGCTTTCTTT. This encodes CASYQRRTNTEAFF.

This clone has only one observation. The chain carries TRBV3-1 (or the pseudogene TRBV3-2) and TRBJ1-6; maybe TRBD1 (6 bases). Germline V gene lookup returns CDR1 LGHDT and CDR2 YNNKEL (reference sequence). CDR3 length: 15 residues. The ends were cut back, 4 bases at V and 7 bases at J, with 14 bases in the middle. The CDR3 DNA follows: TGTGCCAGCAGCCCTACAGGGTTCGGGAATTCACCCCTCCACTTT. Its translation: CASSPTGFGNSPLHF.

This chain connects TRBV4-1 to TRBJ2-5, with D tentatively TRBD1 (5 bases). Germline V gene lookup returns CDR1 MGHRA and CDR2 YSYEKL. The CDR3 consists of 14 residues. V lost 0 bases, J lost 4 bases, and 9 bases lay in between. CDR3 region: CASSQDAGIETQYF. DNA of the CDR3: TGCGCCAGCAGCCAAGATGCAGGGATAGAGACCCAGTACTTC.

The chain combines TRBV5-1 with TRBJ1-2, with no clear D. The CDR3 has 15 residues. Germline V gene sequence: CDR1 SGHRS, CDR2 YFSETQ. V shed 4 bases and J shed 5 bases, with 18 bases lying between them. The CDR3 DNA reads as TGCGCCAGCAGCCCCACGGCCCCGGCCGGGTATGGCTACACCTTC. Protein product: CASSPTAPAGYGYTF.

The rearrangement uses TRBV6-6 and TRBJ1-4, with D possibly matching TRBD1 (5 bases). Germline-derived CDR1 and CDR2 are MNHNY and SVGAGI (reference sequence). The CDR3 sequence is 14 residues long. V lost 5 bases, J lost 2 bases, and 9 bases lay in between. The chain's CDR3 is CASSPGRTNEKLFF. CDR3 in DNA: TGTGCCAGCAGTCCAGGGAGGACTAATGAAAAACTGTTTTTT.

This chain connects TRBV11-3 to TRBJ2-7, with TRBD2 identical over 11 bases. The ends lost 3 bases at V and 2 bases at J; junction bases unmatched: 12. There are 18 residues in the CDR3. CDR1 is SGHNT and CDR2 is YENEEA in the germline V gene. CDR3 residues: CASSFSWASGGPAYEQYF. CDR3 DNA: TGTGCCAGCAGCTTTTCGTGGGCTAGCGGGGGGCCGGCCTACGAGCAGTACTTC.

The chain recombines TRBV11-3 with TRBJ1-1; tentative D call: TRBD1 (5 bases). V dropped 2 bases and J dropped 4 bases, with 8 bases sitting between them. Germline lookup yields CDR1 SGHNT and CDR2 YENEEA. This CDR3 comprises 13 residues. CDR3 nucleotide sequence: TGTGCCAGCAGCTTACTGGGGCCCACTGAAGCTTTCTTT. Protein: CASSLLGPTEAFF.

The chain uses TRBV18 and TRBJ1-3; no clear D. This CDR3 region has 14 residues. The V end was cut by 3 bases, the J end by 4 bases, with 10 bases between. CDR1 and CDR2 (germline): KGHSH, LQKENI. DNA of the CDR3: TGTGCCAGCTCACCCGGACTAGCAGGAAACACCATATATTTT. This translates into CASSPGLAGNTIYF.

This clone appeared a single time. The chain combines TRBV9 with TRBJ2-2; 11 nucleotides agree with TRBD2. The V gene's germline CDR1 is SGDLS and CDR2 YYNGEE. J lost 2 bases, V lost 3 bases, and 6 bases had no gene match. The CDR3 extends over 17 amino acids. The CDR3 protein is CASSDRLAGHNTGELFF. The CDR3 nucleotides are TGTGCCAGCAGCGATCGACTAGCGGGACACAACACCGGGGAGCTGTTTTTT.

This clone is a singleton in its sample. The rearrangement joins TRBV9 to TRBJ2-1; the match to TRBD1 covers 7 bases. The CDR3 is made up of 14 amino acids. V trimming: 3 bases; J trimming: 0 bases; junction bases outside the gene matches: 0. In germline, CDR1 is SGDLS, CDR2 YYNGEE. The CDR3 nucleotides read TGTGCCAGCAGCGCAGGGGGCTCCTACAATGAGCAGTTCTTC. Protein sequence: CASSAGGSYNEQFF.

The chain employs TRBV30 and TRBJ1-1, with D unclear. V shed 8 bases and J shed 8 bases, with 15 bases lying between them. Germline V gene sequence: CDR1 GTSNPN, CDR2 SVGIG (reference sequence). The CDR3 runs 11 residues. This CDR3 is CARREVGEAFF. In nucleotides, the CDR3 is TGTGCCCGAAGGGAGGTAGGGGAAGCTTTCTTT.

The chain links TRBV13 to TRBJ2-1; D is perhaps TRBD2 (6 bases). Trimming shortened V by 1 base and J by 5 bases, and 9 bases separated the two germline ends. The CDR3 extends over 14 amino acids. CDR1 is PRHDT, CDR2 FYEKMQ, per germline (reference sequence). The DNA of the CDR3 is TGTGCCAGCAGCTTAGAGGCGGGAAACAATGAGCAGTTCTTC. Translation gives CASSLEAGNNEQFF.

The V call is TRBV2, the J call TRBJ1-2; D gene ambiguous. V gave up 7 bases and J gave up 2 bases, with 11 bases separating them. The CDR3 totals 13 residues. Looked up from germline, CDR1 is SNHLY and CDR2 is FYNNEI. The CDR3 protein is CASISLQNYGYTF. The CDR3 DNA reads TGTGCCAGCATATCATTACAGAACTATGGCTACACCTTC.

The rearrangement joins TRBV19 to TRBJ2-1; no definite D call. V lost 1 base and J lost 6, with 4 bases in between. In germline, CDR1 is LNHDA, CDR2 SQIVND (reference sequence). The CDR3 runs 12 residues. CDR3 protein: CASSIGLNEQFF. In nucleotides, the CDR3 is TGTGCCAGTAGTATAGGTCTCAATGAGCAGTTCTTC.

The count of this clone is one. V and J are TRBV9 and TRBJ1-5; TRBD1 matches at 7 bases. The CDR3 is 15 amino acids. The V and J ends lost 0 bases and 5 bases, in that order; junction bases with no gene match: 5. Germline V gene lookup returns CDR1 SGDLS and CDR2 YYNGEE. In DNA, the CDR3 is TGTGCCAGCAGCGTAGGGGACAGTTGGCATCAGCCCCAGCATTTT. Its translation: CASSVGDSWHQPQHF.